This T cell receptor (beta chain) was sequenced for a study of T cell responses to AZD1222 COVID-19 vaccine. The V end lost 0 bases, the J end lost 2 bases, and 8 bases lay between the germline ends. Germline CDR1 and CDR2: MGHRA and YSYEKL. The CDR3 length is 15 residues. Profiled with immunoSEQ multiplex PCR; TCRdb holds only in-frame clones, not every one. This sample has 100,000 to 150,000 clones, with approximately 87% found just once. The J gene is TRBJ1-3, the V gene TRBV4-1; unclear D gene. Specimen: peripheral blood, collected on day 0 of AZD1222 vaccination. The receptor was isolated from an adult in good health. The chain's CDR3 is CASSQDGVPGNTIYF. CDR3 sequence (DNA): TGCGCCAGCAGCCAAGATGGGGTCCCTGGAAACACCATATATTTT.